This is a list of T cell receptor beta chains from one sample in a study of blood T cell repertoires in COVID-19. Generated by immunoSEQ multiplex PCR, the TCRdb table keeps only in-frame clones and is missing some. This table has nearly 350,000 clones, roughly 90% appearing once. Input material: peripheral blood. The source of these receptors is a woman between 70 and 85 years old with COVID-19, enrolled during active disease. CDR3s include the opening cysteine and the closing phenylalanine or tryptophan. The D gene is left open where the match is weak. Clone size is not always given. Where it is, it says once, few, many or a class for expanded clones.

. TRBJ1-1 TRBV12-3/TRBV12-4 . CASSLSGVEFF TGTGCCAGCAGTTTGTCAGGGGTCGAATTCTTT
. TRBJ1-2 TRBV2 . CASTQVPLRGYTF TGTGCCAGCACCCAGGTCCCTCTACGCGGCTACACCTTC
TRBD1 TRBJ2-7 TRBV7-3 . CASSLGQDYEQYF TGTGCCAGCAGCTTAGGACAGGACTACGAGCAGTACTTC
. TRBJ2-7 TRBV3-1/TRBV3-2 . CASSLEGAGAFYEQYF TGTGCCAGCAGCCTTGAAGGGGCGGGGGCCTTCTACGAGCAGTACTTC
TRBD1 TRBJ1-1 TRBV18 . CASSPPGQSNTEAFF TGTGCCAGCTCACCCCCGGGACAGTCGAACACTGAAGCTTTCTTT
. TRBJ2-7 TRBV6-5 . CATRDTGTHEQYF TGTGCCACCCGGGACACGGGCACTCACGAGCAGTACTTC
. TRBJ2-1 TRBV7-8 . CASSSTSYNEQFF TGTGCCAGCAGCTCCACCAGTTACAATGAGCAGTTCTTC
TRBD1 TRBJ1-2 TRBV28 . CASIRDRGGGRNYGYTF TGTGCCAGCATTAGGGACAGGGGCGGGGGTAGAAACTATGGCTACACCTTC
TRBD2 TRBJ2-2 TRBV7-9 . CASSLASLAEYTGELFF TGTGCCAGCAGCTTAGCTTCGCTAGCGGAGTACACCGGGGAGCTGTTTTTT
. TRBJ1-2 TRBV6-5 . CATGKDYGYTF TGTGCCACAGGGAAGGACTATGGCTACACCTTC
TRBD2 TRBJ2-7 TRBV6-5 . CASSFGLAGAYEQYF TGTGCCAGCAGTTTTGGATTAGCGGGGGCCTACGAGCAGTACTTC
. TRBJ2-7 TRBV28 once CASSPSGPGGHEQYF TGTGCCAGCAGTCCGTCCGGACCCGGGGGGCACGAGCAGTACTTC
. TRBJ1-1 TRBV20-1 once CSASSPEHTEAFF TGCAGTGCTAGTAGCCCGGAGCACACTGAAGCTTTCTTT
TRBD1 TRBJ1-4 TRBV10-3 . CATGTGNEKLFF TGTGCCACAGGGACAGGGAATGAAAAACTGTTTTTT
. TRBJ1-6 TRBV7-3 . CASSMGGSESPLHF TGTGCCAGCAGCATGGGAGGGTCAGAATCACCCCTCCACTTT
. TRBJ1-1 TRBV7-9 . CASSLAGSGQNTEAFF TGTGCCAGCAGCTTAGCGGGTTCGGGACAGAACACTGAAGCTTTCTTT